A single sample gave rise to the 5 T cell receptor beta chains below, sequenced in a study of T cells in Graves' hyperthyroidism and ophthalmopathy. Amplification yielded TCR beta CDR3 regions, with RNA transcripts as the source. The study used the HTBI primer set for a first-round RT-PCR of the TCR CDR3. TCRdb re-derived calls from the multiplex PCR reads in MiXCR, one entry per CDR3 protein. This sample has more than 250,000 distinct CDR3 sequences; about 16% occur once, and the top ten carry 30%. The sequenced material came from blood. These receptors were collected from a woman between 45 and 60 years old with Graves' hyperthyroidism that later progressed to Graves' ophthalmopathy.

This clonotype was seen at least ten times. The gene calls are TRBV3-1 and TRBJ2-3, with TRBD2 matching over 9 bases. With V trimmed by 5 bases and J by 5 bases, 5 bases remained unmatched. Germline CDR1 LGHDT, CDR2 YNNKEL (reference sequence). The CDR3 has 14 amino acids. The DNA of the CDR3 is TGTGCCAGCAGCGCGCGGGAGGGTAAAGATACGCAGTATTTT. It specifies CASSAREGKDTQYF.

Many counts were recorded for this clonotype. The chain recombines TRBV20-1 with TRBJ2-7; the match to TRBD2 covers 10 bases. J was trimmed by 5 bases and V by 3 bases; bases with no gene match: 4. The CDR3 extends over 13 amino acids. Germline V lookup: CDR1 DFQATT, CDR2 SNEGSKA (reference sequence). The CDR3 DNA follows: TGCAGTGCTAGGGCAGGACTAGCGGACGAGCAGTACTTC. Its translation is CSARAGLADEQYF.

The chain has TRBV30 and TRBJ1-5; the match to TRBD1 covers 9 bases. V shed 2 bases, J shed 2 bases, and the junction held 4 bases outside the gene matches. CDR3 length: 15 residues. Germline values: CDR1 GTSNPN, CDR2 SVGIG (reference sequence). CDR3 DNA: TGTGCCTGGAGTAAGGACAGGGGTCGCAATCAGCCCCAGCATTTT. This codes for CAWSKDRGRNQPQHF.

There are many counts of this clonotype. This chain uses TRBV29-1 with TRBJ2-1, with 8 bases aligning to TRBD2. Per germline, CDR1 SQVTM and CDR2 ANQGSEA. The ends lost 7 bases at V and 1 base at J; junction bases unmatched: 6. The CDR3 extends over 14 amino acids. CDR3 sequence (DNA): TGCAGCGCCACGCGGGAGGCGTCCTACAATGAGCAGTTCTTC. Translated, it gives CSATREASYNEQFF.

On this clonotype itself: One end of the junction varies from germline; a read error may be responsible. The chain links TRBV2 to TRBJ2-1, with 7 bases that match TRBD2. The J call could be wrong; TRBJ2-7 is a better fit for the DNA end. The CDR3 covers 14 residues. The germline CDR1 and CDR2 sequences are SNHLY and FYNNEI. The CDR3: CASGEVGAYNEQYF. CDR3 coding DNA: TGCGCCAGCGGGGAGGTGGGTGCCTACAATGAGCAGTACTTC.